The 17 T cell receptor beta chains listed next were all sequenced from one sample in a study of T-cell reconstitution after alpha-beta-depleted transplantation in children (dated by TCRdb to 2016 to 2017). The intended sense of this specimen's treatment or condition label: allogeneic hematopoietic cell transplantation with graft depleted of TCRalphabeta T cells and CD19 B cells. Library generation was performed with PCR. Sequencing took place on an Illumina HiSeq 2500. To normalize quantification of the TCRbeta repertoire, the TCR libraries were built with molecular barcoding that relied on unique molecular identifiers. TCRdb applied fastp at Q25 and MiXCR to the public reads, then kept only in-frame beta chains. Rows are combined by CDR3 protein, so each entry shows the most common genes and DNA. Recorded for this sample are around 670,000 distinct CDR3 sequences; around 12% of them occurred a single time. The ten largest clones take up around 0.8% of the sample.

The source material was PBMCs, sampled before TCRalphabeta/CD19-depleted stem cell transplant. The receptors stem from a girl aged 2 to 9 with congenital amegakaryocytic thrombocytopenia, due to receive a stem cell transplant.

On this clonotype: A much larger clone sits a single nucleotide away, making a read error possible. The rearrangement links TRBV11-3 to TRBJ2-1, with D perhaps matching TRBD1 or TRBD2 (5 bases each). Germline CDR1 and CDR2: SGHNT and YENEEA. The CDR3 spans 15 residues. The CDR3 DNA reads TGTGCCAGCAGCTACGGGACGGGGAGAAACAAAGAGCAGTTCTTC. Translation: CASSYGTGRNKEQFF. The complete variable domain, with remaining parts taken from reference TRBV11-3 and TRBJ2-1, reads EAGVVQSPRYKIIEKKQPVAFWCNPISGHNTLYWYLQNLGQGPELLIRYENEEAVDDSQLPKDRFSAERLKGVDSTLKIQPAELGDSAVYLCASSYGTGRNKEQFFGPGTRLTVL.

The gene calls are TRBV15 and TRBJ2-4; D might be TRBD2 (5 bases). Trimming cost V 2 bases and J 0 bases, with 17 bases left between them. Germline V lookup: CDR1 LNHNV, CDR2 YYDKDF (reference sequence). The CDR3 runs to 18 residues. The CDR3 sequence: CATSRFLGRGLAKNIQYF. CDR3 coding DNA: TGTGCCACCAGCAGATTCCTGGGGAGAGGATTAGCCAAAAACATTCAGTACTTC.

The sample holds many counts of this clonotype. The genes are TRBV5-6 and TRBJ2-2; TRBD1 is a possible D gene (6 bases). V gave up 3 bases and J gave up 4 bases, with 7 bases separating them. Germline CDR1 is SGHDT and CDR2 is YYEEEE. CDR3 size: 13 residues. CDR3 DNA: TGTGCCAGCAGCTCCAGGGGCACCGGGGAGCTGTTTTTT. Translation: CASSSRGTGELFF. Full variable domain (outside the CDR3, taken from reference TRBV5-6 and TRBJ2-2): DAGVTQSPTHLIKTRGQQVTLRCSPKSGHDTVSWYQQALGQGPQFIFQYYEEEERQRGNFPDRFSGHQFPNYSSELNVNALLLGDSALYLCASSSRGTGELFFGEGSRLTVL.

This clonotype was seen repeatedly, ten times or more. CDR3 residues: CASSPPSGSYEQFF. The CDR3 nucleotides read TGTGCCAGCAGCCCGCCTAGCGGGAGCTATGAGCAGTTCTTC. This sequence joins TRBV7-2 and TRBJ2-1; the match to TRBD2 covers 10 bases. CDR1 and CDR2 (germline): SGHTA, FQGNSA. The CDR3 consists of 14 residues. With 5 bases clipped from V and 8 bases from J, the junction kept 6 bases outside the gene matches.

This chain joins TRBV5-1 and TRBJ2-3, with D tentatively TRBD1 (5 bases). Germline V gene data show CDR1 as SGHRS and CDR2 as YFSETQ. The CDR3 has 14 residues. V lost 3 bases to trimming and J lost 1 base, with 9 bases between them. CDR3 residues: CASSSLTGTDTQYF. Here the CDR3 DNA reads TGCGCCAGCAGCTCTCTGACAGGCACAGATACGCAGTATTTT.

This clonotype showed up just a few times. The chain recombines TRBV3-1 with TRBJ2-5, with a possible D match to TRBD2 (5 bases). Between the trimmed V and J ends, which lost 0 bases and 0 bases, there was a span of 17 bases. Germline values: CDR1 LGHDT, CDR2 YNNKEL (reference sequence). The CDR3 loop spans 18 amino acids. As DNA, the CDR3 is TGTGCCAGCAGCCAAGATCTCCGCGCAGCGGAGTACCAAGAGACCCAGTACTTC. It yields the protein CASSQDLRAAEYQETQYF.

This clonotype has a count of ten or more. CDR3 amino acids: CASSLDTPGEKLFF. The DNA for the CDR3 is TGCGCCAGCAGCTTGGACACTCCGGGCGAAAAACTGTTTTTT. J is TRBJ1-4 and V is TRBV5-1; D is uncertain. Trimming cost V 0 bases and J 8 bases, with 11 bases left between them. Germline V gene data show CDR1 as SGHRS and CDR2 as YFSETQ. The CDR3 contains 14 residues.

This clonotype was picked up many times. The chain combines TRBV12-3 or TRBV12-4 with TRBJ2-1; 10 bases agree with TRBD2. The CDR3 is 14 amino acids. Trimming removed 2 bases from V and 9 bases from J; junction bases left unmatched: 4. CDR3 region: CASSLKGLAVEQFF. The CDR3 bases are TGTGCCAGCAGTTTAAAAGGACTAGCGGTTGAGCAGTTCTTC.

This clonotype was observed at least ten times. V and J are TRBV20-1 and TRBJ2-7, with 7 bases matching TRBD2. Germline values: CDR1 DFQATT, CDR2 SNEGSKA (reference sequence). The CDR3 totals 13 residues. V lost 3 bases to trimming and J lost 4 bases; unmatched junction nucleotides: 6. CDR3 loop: CSARRGGRYEQYF. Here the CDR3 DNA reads TGCAGTGCTAGGAGGGGAGGGAGGTACGAGCAGTACTTC.

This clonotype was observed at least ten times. The chain's CDR3 is CSVEETSLQFF. CDR3 nucleotide sequence: TGCAGCGTTGAGGAAACTAGCCTCCAGTTCTTC. The chain couples TRBV29-1 to TRBJ2-1; D may be TRBD2 (6 bases). Trimming cost V 3 bases and J 13 bases, with 13 bases left between them. CDR3 length equals 11 residues. Germline V gene data show CDR1 as SQVTM and CDR2 as ANQGSEA.

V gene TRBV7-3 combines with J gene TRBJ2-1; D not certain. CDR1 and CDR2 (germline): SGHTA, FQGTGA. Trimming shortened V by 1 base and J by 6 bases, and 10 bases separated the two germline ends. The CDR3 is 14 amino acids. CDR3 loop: CASSLNPSPNEQFF. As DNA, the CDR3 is TGTGCCAGCAGCTTAAATCCCTCTCCCAATGAGCAGTTCTTC.

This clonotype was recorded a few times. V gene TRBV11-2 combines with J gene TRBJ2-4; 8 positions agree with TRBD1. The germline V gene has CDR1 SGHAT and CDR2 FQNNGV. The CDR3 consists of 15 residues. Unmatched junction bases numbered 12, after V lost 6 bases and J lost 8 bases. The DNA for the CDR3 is TGTGCCAGCAGATCCCATCAGGGGGCTAGAGACATTCAGTACTTC. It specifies CASRSHQGARDIQYF.

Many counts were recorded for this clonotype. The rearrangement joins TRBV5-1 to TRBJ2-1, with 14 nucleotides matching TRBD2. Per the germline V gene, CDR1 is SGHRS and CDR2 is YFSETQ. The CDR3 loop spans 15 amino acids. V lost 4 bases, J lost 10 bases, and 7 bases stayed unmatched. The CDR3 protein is CASSQGLAGVFEQFF. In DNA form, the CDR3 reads TGCGCCAGCAGCCAGGGACTAGCGGGAGTGTTCGAGCAGTTCTTC.

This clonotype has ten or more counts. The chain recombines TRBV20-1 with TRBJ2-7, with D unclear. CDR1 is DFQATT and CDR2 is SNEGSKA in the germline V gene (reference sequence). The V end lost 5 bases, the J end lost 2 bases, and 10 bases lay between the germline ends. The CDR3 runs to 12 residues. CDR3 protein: CSASASTYEQYF. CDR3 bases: TGCAGTGCTTCGGCGTCCACCTACGAGCAGTACTTC.

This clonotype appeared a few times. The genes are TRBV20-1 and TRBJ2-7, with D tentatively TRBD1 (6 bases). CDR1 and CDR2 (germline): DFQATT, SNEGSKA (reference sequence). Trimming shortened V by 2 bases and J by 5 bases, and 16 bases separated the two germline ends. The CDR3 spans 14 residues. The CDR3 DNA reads TGCAGTGCTAGAAACTTTGGACAGATAGACGAGCAGTACTTC. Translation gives CSARNFGQIDEQYF.

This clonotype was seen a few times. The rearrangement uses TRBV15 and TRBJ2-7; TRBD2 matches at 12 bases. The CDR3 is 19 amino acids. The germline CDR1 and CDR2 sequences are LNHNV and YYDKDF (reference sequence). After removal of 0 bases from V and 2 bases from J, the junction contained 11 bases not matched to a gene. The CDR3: CATSRESIKLAGGPYEQYF. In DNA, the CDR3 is TGTGCCACCAGCAGAGAGTCTATAAAACTAGCGGGAGGACCCTACGAGCAGTACTTC.

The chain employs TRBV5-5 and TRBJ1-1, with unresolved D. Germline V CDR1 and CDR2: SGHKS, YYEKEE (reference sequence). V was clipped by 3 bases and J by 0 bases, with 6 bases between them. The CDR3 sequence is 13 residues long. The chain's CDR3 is CASSWVLNTEAFF. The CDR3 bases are TGTGCCAGCAGCTGGGTTCTGAACACTGAAGCTTTCTTT.